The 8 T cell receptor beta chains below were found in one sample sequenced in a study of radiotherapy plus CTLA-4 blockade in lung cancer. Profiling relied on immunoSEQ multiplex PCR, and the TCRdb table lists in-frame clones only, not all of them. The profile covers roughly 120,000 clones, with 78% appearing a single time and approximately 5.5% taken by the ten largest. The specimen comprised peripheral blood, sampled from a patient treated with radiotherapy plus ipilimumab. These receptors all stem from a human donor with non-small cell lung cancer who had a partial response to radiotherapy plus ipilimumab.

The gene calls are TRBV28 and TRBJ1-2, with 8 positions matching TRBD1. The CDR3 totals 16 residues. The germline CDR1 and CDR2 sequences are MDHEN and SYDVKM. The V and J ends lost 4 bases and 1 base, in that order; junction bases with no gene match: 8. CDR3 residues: CASSSSPTGVNYGYTF. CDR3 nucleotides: TGTGCCAGCAGTTCCTCCCCGACAGGGGTTAACTATGGCTACACCTTC.

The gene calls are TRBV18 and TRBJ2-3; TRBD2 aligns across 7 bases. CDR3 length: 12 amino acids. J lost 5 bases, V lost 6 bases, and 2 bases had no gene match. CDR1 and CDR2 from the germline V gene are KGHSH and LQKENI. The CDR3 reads CASSPGGDTQYF. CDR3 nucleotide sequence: TGTGCCAGCTCTCCGGGGGGAGATACGCAGTATTTT. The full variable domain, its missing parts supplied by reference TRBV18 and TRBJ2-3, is NAGVMQNPRHLVRRRGQEARLRCSPMKGHSHVYWYRQLPEEGLKFMVYLQKENIIDESGMPKERFSAEFPKEGPSILRIQQVVRGDSAAYFCASSPGGDTQYFGPGTRLTVL.

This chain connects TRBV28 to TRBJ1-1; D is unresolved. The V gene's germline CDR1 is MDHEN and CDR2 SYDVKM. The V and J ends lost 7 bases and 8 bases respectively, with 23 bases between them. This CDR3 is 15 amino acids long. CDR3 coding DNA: TGTGCCAGCATTCCCCCCGTGGGCCGAGAATTCGAAGCTTTCTTT. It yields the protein CASIPPVGREFEAFF.

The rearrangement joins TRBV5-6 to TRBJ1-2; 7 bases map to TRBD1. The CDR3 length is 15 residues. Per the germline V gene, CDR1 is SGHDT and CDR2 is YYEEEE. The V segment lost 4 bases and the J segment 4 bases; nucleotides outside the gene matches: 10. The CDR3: CASSLEQGRGYGYTF. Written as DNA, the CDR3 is TGTGCCAGCAGCCTCGAACAGGGGAGAGGCTATGGCTACACCTTC.

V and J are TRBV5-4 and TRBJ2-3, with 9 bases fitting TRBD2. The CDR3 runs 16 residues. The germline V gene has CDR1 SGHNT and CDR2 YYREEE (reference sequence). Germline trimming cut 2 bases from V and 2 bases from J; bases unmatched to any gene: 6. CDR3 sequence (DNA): TGTGCCAGCAGCTTCGGCGCTAGCGGGATCACAGATACGCAGTATTTT. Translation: CASSFGASGITDTQYF.

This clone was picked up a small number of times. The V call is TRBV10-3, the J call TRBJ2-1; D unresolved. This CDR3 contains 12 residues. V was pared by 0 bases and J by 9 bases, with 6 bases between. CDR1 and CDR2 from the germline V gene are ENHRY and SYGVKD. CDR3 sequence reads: CAISESVGEQFF. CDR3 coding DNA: TGTGCCATCAGTGAGTCGGTCGGTGAGCAGTTCTTC.

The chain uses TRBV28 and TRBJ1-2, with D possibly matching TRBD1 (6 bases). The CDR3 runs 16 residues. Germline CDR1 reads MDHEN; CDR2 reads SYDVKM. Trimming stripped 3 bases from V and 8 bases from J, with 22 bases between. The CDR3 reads CASSFAGAPSWGGYTF. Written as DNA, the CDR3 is TGTGCCAGCAGTTTCGCAGGGGCCCCTTCTTGGGGAGGCTACACCTTC.

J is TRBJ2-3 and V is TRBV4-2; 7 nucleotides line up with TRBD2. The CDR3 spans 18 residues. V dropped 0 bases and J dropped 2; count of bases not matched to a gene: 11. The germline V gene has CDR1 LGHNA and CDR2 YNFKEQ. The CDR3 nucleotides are TGTGCCAGCAGCCAAGATGTTGGGGGGGAAGGTCCCACAGATACGCAGTATTTT. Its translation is CASSQDVGGEGPTDTQYF.